The next 17 T cell receptor beta chains were all read from a single sample in a study of T cells in Graves' hyperthyroidism and ophthalmopathy. RNA transcripts were the template for amplifying TCR beta CDR3 regions. An initial round of RT-PCR targeting the TCR CDR3 relied on the HTBI primer set. MiXCR was run by TCRdb on the multiplex PCR reads, yielding one entry per CDR3 protein. The sample has 200,000 to 300,000 distinct CDR3 sequences, almost 25% seen once. Sequencing was carried out using blood. The origin of the receptors is a middle-aged woman with Graves' ophthalmopathy.

In this sample, this clonotype turned up many times. The chain recombines TRBV2 with TRBJ2-2; D ambiguous. The germline V gene has CDR1 SNHLY and CDR2 FYNNEI. The CDR3 has 13 residues. V was clipped by 1 base and J by 4 bases, with 4 bases between them. In nucleotides, the CDR3 is TGTGCCAGCAGTGAAGAGCGCACCGGGGAGCTGTTTTTT. Protein product: CASSEERTGELFF.

This clonotype was counted between two and nine times. In DNA, the CDR3 is TGTGCCTGGAAGTACGGGGGAGCCTATGGCTACACCTTC. Protein product: CAWKYGGAYGYTF. This chain connects TRBV30 to TRBJ1-2, with D tentatively TRBD1 (5 bases). The CDR3 has 13 amino acids. Trimming pared 4 bases from V and 4 bases from J, leaving 13 bases between. Germline lookup yields CDR1 GTSNPN and CDR2 SVGIG (reference sequence). The full variable domain, in which reference TRBV30 and TRBJ1-2 provide the parts outside the CDR3, is SQTIHQWPATLVQPVGSPLSLECTVEGTSNPNLYWYRQAAGRGLQLLFYSVGIGQISSEVPQNLSASRPQDRQFILSSKKLLLSDSGFYLCAWKYGGAYGYTFGSGTRLTVV.

The J gene is TRBJ1-2, the V gene TRBV6-1, with no clear D. Germline V lookup: CDR1 MNHNS, CDR2 SASEGT. The CDR3 spans 13 residues. V was clipped by 6 bases and J by 8 bases, with 16 bases between them. CDR3 sequence (DNA): TGTGCCAGCAGCTCGAGTCGGGGAGGGGGCTACACCTTC. Encoded protein: CASSSSRGGGYTF.

This clonotype was counted ten times or more. The chain uses TRBV24-1 and TRBJ2-5; D is undetermined. Germline CDR1 KGHDR, CDR2 SFDVKD. The CDR3 has 14 residues. The V end lost 4 bases, the J end lost 5 bases, and 13 bases lay between the germline ends. For the CDR3, the DNA is TGTGCCACCAGTGACAATACCAGATCGGAGACCCAGTACTTC. It codes for CATSDNTRSETQYF.

There are many counts of this clonotype. This sequence joins TRBV19 and TRBJ1-2; the match to TRBD1 covers 7 bases. CDR3 length equals 17 residues. Losses at the gene ends were 3 bases for V and 3 bases for J; bases not matched to a gene: 13. Germline V gene data show CDR1 as LNHDA and CDR2 as SQIVND (reference sequence). The CDR3 DNA reads TGTGCCAGTAGTATGGGTGGACAGGCCCTGGAGGACTATGGCTACACCTTC. This sequence encodes CASSMGGQALEDYGYTF.

The sample holds many counts of this clonotype. The rearrangement uses TRBV4-2 and TRBJ2-7; 10 nucleotides line up with TRBD2. The CDR3 spans 15 residues. Trimming cost V 3 bases and J 1 base; bases outside gene matches: 3. CDR1 is LGHNA and CDR2 is YNFKEQ in the germline V gene. The CDR3 spells CASSHLAGVSYEQYF. The CDR3 DNA follows: TGTGCCAGCAGCCATCTAGCGGGAGTATCCTACGAGCAGTACTTC.

This clonotype was seen ten or more times. Here the CDR3 DNA reads TGCGCCAGCAGCCACCCCACAGGAAGCAATCAGCCCCAGCATTTT. This encodes CASSHPTGSNQPQHF. V and J are TRBV4-1 and TRBJ1-5, with D possibly matching TRBD1 (5 bases). The ends were cut back, 3 bases at V and 1 base at J, with 10 bases in the middle. Germline assignment: CDR1 MGHRA and CDR2 YSYEKL. The CDR3 contains 15 residues.

There are many counts of this clonotype. V gene TRBV4-1 combines with J gene TRBJ2-7; TRBD2 aligns across 13 bases. Germline-derived CDR1 and CDR2 are MGHRA and YSYEKL. V was clipped by 5 bases and J by 2 bases; unmatched bases: 3. The CDR3 consists of 15 residues. As DNA, the CDR3 is TGCGCCAGCAGCGGGACTAGCGGGAAAGCCTACGAGCAGTACTTC. This sequence encodes CASSGTSGKAYEQYF.

This clonotype showed up many times. This chain connects TRBV7-8 to TRBJ1-6, with 9 bases that match TRBD1. The CDR3 loop spans 16 amino acids. Trimming removed 4 bases from V and 6 bases from J; junction bases left unmatched: 7. CDR1 SGHVS and CDR2 FQNEAQ come from the germline V gene. DNA for the CDR3: TGTGCCAGCAGCTCAACGGGGACAGGGAGTAATTCACCCCTCCACTTT. It specifies CASSSTGTGSNSPLHF.

This clonotype was observed many times. V and J are TRBV18 and TRBJ1-2; TRBD1 matches at 9 bases. V was clipped by 1 base and J by 4 bases; unmatched bases: 10. This CDR3 has 17 residues. CDR1 and CDR2 from the germline V gene are KGHSH and LQKENI. The CDR3 loop reads CASSPQPTGGFSYGYTF. The CDR3 nucleotides are TGTGCCAGCTCACCACAGCCAACAGGGGGCTTCAGCTATGGCTACACCTTC.

The table lists this clonotype with many counts. This chain joins TRBV10-3 and TRBJ2-2; 7 positions agree with TRBD2. The CDR3 has 15 amino acids. Unmatched junction bases numbered 3, after V lost 4 bases and J lost 1 base. Per the germline V gene, CDR1 is ENHRY and CDR2 is SYGVKD. This CDR3 is CAISASGENTGELFF. The CDR3 region has the DNA TGTGCCATCAGTGCTAGCGGAGAGAACACCGGGGAGCTGTTTTTT.

The rearrangement joins TRBV5-1 to TRBJ1-6; 8 nucleotides line up with TRBD1. From germline, CDR1 is SGHRS and CDR2 YFSETQ. With 3 bases clipped from V and 9 bases from J, the junction kept 2 bases outside the gene matches. The CDR3 consists of 13 residues. The CDR3 nucleotides are TGCGCCAGCAGCTACGGACAGGGTTCACCCCTCCACTTT. Encoded protein: CASSYGQGSPLHF.

The sample holds many counts of this clonotype. The V gene is TRBV27, the J gene TRBJ2-7; D call uncertain. V lost 4 bases, J lost 4 bases, and 11 bases lay in between. Germline V gene sequence: CDR1 MNHEY, CDR2 SMNVEV (reference sequence). The CDR3 sequence is 13 residues long. In DNA, the CDR3 is TGTGCCAGCAGTTCTGGATCCGAATACGAGCAGTACTTC. This encodes CASSSGSEYEQYF.

V usage is TRBV5-1 and J usage is TRBJ1-2, with D unresolved. Per the germline V gene, CDR1 is SGHRS and CDR2 is YFSETQ. The CDR3 is 15 residues long. The ends were cut back, 0 bases at V and 0 bases at J, with 9 bases in the middle. DNA of the CDR3: TGCGCCAGCAGCTTGGACCCGCTACCTAACTATGGCTACACCTTC. Translated, it gives CASSLDPLPNYGYTF.

V gene TRBV28 combines with J gene TRBJ2-5, with D perhaps TRBD1 (6 bases). CDR3 length: 14 amino acids. CDR1 is MDHEN, CDR2 SYDVKM, per germline. Trimming took 6 bases from V and 5 from J, leaving 16 bases between them. The CDR3 sequence: CASSLARGYETQYF. Written as DNA, the CDR3 is TGTGCCAGCAGCTTAGCCAGGGGTTACGAGACCCAGTACTTC.

This clonotype has a count of ten or more. The genes are TRBV12-3 or TRBV12-4 and TRBJ2-2; perhaps TRBD2 as D (7 bases). The CDR3 has 14 residues. The V gene lost 3 bases and the J gene lost 7 bases, with 12 bases spanning the gap. CDR3 sequence (DNA): TGTGCCAGCAGTTTGGGGGGGCAGGTCGGGGAGCTGTTTTTT. The encoded protein is CASSLGGQVGELFF.

The sample holds many counts of this clonotype. The V call is TRBV5-6, the J call TRBJ2-7; no clear D. The germline V gene has CDR1 SGHDT and CDR2 YYEEEE. This CDR3 comprises 16 residues. Trimming took off 0 bases at V and 2 bases at J, with 15 bases between the two ends. The CDR3 spells CASSLEVTARTYEQYF. The CDR3 coding sequence is TGTGCCAGCAGCTTGGAGGTTACCGCTCGGACCTACGAGCAGTACTTC.